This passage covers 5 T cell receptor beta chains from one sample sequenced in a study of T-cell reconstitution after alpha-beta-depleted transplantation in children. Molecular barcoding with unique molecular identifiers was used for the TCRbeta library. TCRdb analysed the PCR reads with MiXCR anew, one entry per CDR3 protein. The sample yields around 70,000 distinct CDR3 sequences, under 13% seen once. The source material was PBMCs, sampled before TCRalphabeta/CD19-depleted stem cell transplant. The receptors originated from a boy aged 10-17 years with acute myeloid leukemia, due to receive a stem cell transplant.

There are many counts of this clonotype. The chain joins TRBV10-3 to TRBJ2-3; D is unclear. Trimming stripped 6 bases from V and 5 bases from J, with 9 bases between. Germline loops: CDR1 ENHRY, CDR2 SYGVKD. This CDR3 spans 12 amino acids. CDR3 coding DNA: TGTGCCATCAGACGGGTGGGAGATACGCAGTATTTT. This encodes CAIRRVGDTQYF.

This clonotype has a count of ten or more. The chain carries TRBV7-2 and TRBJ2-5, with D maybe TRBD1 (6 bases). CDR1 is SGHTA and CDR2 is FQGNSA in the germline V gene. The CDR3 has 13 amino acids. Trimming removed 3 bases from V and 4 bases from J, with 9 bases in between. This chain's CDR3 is CASSFQGRETQYF. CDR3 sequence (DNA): TGTGCCAGCAGCTTTCAGGGGCGAGAGACCCAGTACTTC.

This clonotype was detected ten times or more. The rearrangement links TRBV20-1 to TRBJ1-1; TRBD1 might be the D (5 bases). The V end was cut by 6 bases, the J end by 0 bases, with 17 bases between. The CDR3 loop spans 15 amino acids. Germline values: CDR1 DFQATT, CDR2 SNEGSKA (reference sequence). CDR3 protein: CSALSTRGMNTEAFF. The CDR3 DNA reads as TGCAGTGCCCTCTCCACTAGGGGAATGAACACTGAAGCTTTCTTT.

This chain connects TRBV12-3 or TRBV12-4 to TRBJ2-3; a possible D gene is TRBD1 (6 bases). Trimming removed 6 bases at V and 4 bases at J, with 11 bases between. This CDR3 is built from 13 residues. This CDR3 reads CASRTPGADTQYF. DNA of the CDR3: TGTGCCAGCAGAACACCAGGGGCAGATACGCAGTATTTT.

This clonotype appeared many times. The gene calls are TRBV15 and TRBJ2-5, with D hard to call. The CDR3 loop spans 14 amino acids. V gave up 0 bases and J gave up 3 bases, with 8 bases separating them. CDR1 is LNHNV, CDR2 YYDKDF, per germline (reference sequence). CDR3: CATSRDLREETQYF. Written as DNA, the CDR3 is TGTGCCACCAGCAGAGATCTCAGAGAAGAGACCCAGTACTTC.